This TCR beta chain was obtained from a study of T cells in localized non-small cell lung cancer. This CDR3 has 16 amino acids. CDR1 and CDR2 from the germline V gene are LGHNA and YSLEER. Trimming removed 2 bases at V and 4 bases at J, with 17 bases between. Findings and limits, study-wide: Across samples, adjacent lung featured a median 57 of the top 100 tumor clones. The study sequenced only one region of the tumor. As a result, intratumor heterogeneity could not be excluded and remains possible. Greater blood T cell density accompanied longer overall survival.

TCRdb's table, derived via immunoSEQ multiplex PCR, lists solely in-frame clones and lacks some. The sample contains under 50,000 clones, about nine tenths of which appear only once. Only one count was recorded for this clone. Its target is unknown. This clonotype was sampled from a male donor aged 60 or over with stage II lung adenocarcinoma. The sample in question was peripheral blood mononuclear cells, obtained before any cancer treatment. The genes are TRBV4-3 and TRBJ1-1; the D gene is possibly TRBD1 (5 bases). DNA for the CDR3: TGCGCCAGCAGCCAATTATACCCCGGCGGGGGCACTGAAGCTTTCTTT. Translating it yields CASSQLYPGGGTEAFF.